These 26 T cell receptor beta chains originate from one sample sequenced in a study of cytomegalovirus exposure and HLA in healthy donors. Amplification used 60 Vbeta primers and 13 Jbeta primers. Only in-frame clones appear in the TCRdb table, and some are missing; sequencing was by immunoSEQ multiplex PCR. The sample lists over 150,000 clones, almost 80% occurring once. Sequenced: PBMCs. The origin of the receptors is a woman aged 50 to 60 in good health and CMV-seronegative.

The chain is built from TRBV28 and TRBJ1-2; weak D call: TRBD1 (5 bases). Trimming removed 6 bases at V and 7 bases at J, with 15 bases between. There are 13 residues in the CDR3. Germline loops: CDR1 MDHEN, CDR2 SYDVKM. The CDR3 reads CASRRRTLVGYTF. In nucleotides, the CDR3 is TGTGCCAGCAGGCGTAGGACACTGGTTGGCTACACCTTC.

The rearrangement joins TRBV7-9 to TRBJ1-1; 7 nucleotides match TRBD1. The CDR3 length is 16 residues. V was pared by 5 bases and J by 1 base, with 10 bases of the junction left unmatched. Germline V gene data show CDR1 as SEHNR and CDR2 as FQNEAQ (reference sequence). The CDR3 DNA is TGTGCCAGCAGCCCTTACCCGGACAGGTCGAACACTGAAGCTTTCTTT. It yields the protein CASSPYPDRSNTEAFF.

V is TRBV7-2 and J is TRBJ2-1; a possible D gene is TRBD2 (5 bases). The CDR3 totals 16 residues. Germline CDR1 SGHTA, CDR2 FQGNSA. V was cut by 3 bases and J by 0 bases, with 12 bases left in between. In DNA, the CDR3 is TGTGCCAGCAGCTTCGCGGGCACGAGCTCCTACAATGAGCAGTTCTTC. Its translation is CASSFAGTSSYNEQFF.

The sample holds one count of this clone. The V and J genes are TRBV10-3 and TRBJ1-2; 9 nucleotides align to TRBD1. After removal of 6 bases from V and 8 bases from J, the junction contained 10 bases not matched to a gene. From germline, CDR1 is ENHRY and CDR2 SYGVKD. The CDR3 is 14 amino acids. CDR3 residues: CAIRETGQGAGYTF. The DNA of the CDR3 is TGTGCCATCAGGGAGACGGGACAGGGAGCCGGCTACACCTTC.

The J gene is TRBJ2-7, the V gene TRBV6-1; TRBD2 agrees at 8 bases. CDR3 length: 14 amino acids. Per germline, CDR1 MNHNS and CDR2 SASEGT. With 11 bases clipped from V and 0 bases from J, the junction kept 9 bases outside the gene matches. CDR3 in amino acids: CASSGGNPSYEQYF. The CDR3 DNA follows: TGTGCCTCCTCGGGAGGGAATCCCTCCTACGAGCAGTACTTC.

The chain carries TRBV28 and TRBJ2-5; possible D gene TRBD1, 5 bases. The J call may be wrong; the DNA end is better matched by TRBJ2-7. From germline, CDR1 is MDHEN and CDR2 SYDVKM. There are 12 residues in the CDR3. Here the CDR3 DNA reads TGTGCCAGCAGTCCAGGGCAGCACGAGCAGTACTTC. This translates into CASSPGQHEQYF.

This clone was seen only once. The rearrangement uses TRBV7-9 and TRBJ1-3; D remains unclear. The CDR3 is 14 residues long. Germline CDR1 reads SEHNR; CDR2 reads FQNEAQ (reference sequence). The V gene lost 7 bases and the J gene lost 2 bases, with 12 bases spanning the gap. DNA of the CDR3: TGTGCCAGCACCTCTGGAGGGACTGGAAACACCATATATTTT. Its protein is CASTSGGTGNTIYF. The full variable domain, rest sourced from reference TRBV7-9 and TRBJ1-3, is DTGVSQNPRHKITKRGQNVTFRCDPISEHNRLYWYRQTLGQGPEFLTYFQNEAQLEKSRLLSDRFSAERPKGSFSTLEIQRTEQGDSAMYLCASTSGGTGNTIYFGEGSWLTVV.

The V and J genes are TRBV2 and TRBJ2-6; D might be TRBD1 (6 bases). The CDR3 runs to 16 residues. The V and J ends lost 7 bases and 0 bases respectively, with 13 bases between them. Per germline, CDR1 SNHLY and CDR2 FYNNEI. Here the CDR3 reads CASIAIQGSGANVLTF. The CDR3 DNA reads TGTGCCAGCATCGCAATACAGGGCTCTGGGGCCAACGTCCTGACTTTC. Together with reference TRBV2 and TRBJ2-6, the CDR3 gives the full variable domain: EPEVTQTPSHQVTQMGQEVILRCVPISNHLYFYWYRQILGQKVEFLVSFYNNEISEKSEIFDDQFSVERPDGSNFTLKIRSTKLEDSAMYFCASIAIQGSGANVLTFGAGSRLTVL.

V and J are TRBV28 and TRBJ2-7, with 7 bases identical to TRBD1. Germline CDR1 is MDHEN and CDR2 is SYDVKM. V shed 8 bases and J 1 base; nucleotides not matched to a gene: 8. The CDR3 has 14 residues. In nucleotides, the CDR3 is TGTGCCAGCGTTAAACAGGGGCGGTCCTACGAGCAGTACTTC. Its translation is CASVKQGRSYEQYF.

The chain combines TRBV10-3 with TRBJ2-2, with 8 nucleotides matching TRBD2. The CDR3 totals 16 residues. The J segment lost 6 bases and the V segment lost 4 bases, leaving 10 bases of the junction unmatched. The V gene's germline CDR1 is ENHRY and CDR2 SYGVKD. The CDR3 protein is CAISVGSIAGPGELFF. For the CDR3, the DNA is TGTGCCATCAGTGTAGGCTCCATAGCGGGACCCGGGGAGCTGTTTTTT.

V gene TRBV7-2 combines with J gene TRBJ2-7, with 8 bases aligning to TRBD1. CDR1 and CDR2 from the germline V gene are SGHTA and FQGNSA. J gave up 5 bases and V 1 base, and 1 base lay outside the gene matches. The CDR3 spans 13 residues. In DNA, the CDR3 is TGTGCCAGCAGCTTAGACAGGGGGGACGAGCAGTACTTC. Protein product: CASSLDRGDEQYF.

V gene TRBV10-3 combines with J gene TRBJ2-5; D is ambiguous. The J call may be mistaken, given a closer DNA end match to TRBJ2-7. The CDR3 runs 13 residues. CDR1 ENHRY and CDR2 SYGVKD come from the germline V gene. The chain's CDR3 is CAISADGYYEQYF. The CDR3 region has the DNA TGTGCCATCAGTGCCGACGGCTACTACGAGCAGTACTTC.

The CDR3 loop is CASSLGLRGPRETETQYF. The CDR3 DNA follows: TGTGCCAGCAGCTTAGGACTCAGGGGCCCGAGGGAGACGGAGACCCAGTACTTC. The chain recombines TRBV11-3 with TRBJ2-5, with D possibly TRBD1 on 6 matching bases. Germline loops: CDR1 SGHNT, CDR2 YENEEA. V was cut by 1 base and J by 5 bases, with 23 bases left in between. There are 18 residues in the CDR3. Based on the CDR3 plus reference TRBV11-3 and TRBJ2-5, the full variable domain is EAGVVQSPRYKIIEKKQPVAFWCNPISGHNTLYWYLQNLGQGPELLIRYENEEAVDDSQLPKDRFSAERLKGVDSTLKIQPAELGDSAVYLCASSLGLRGPRETETQYFGPGTRLLVL.

The chain combines TRBV9 with TRBJ1-4, with no clear D. Trimming left V 0 bases short and J 0 bases short, with 6 bases between. The CDR3 loop spans 15 amino acids. From germline, CDR1 is SGDLS and CDR2 YYNGEE. CDR3 loop: CASSVGTATNEKLFF. The CDR3 nucleotides read TGTGCCAGCAGCGTAGGCACAGCAACTAATGAAAAACTGTTTTTT.

The V call is TRBV19, the J call TRBJ2-7; 7 nucleotides align to TRBD2. CDR3 length equals 15 residues. Losses at the gene ends were 5 bases for V and 2 bases for J; bases not matched to a gene: 9. The V gene's germline CDR1 is LNHDA and CDR2 SQIVND (reference sequence). CDR3 nucleotides: TGTGCCAGTAGTTCTTTCCTAGCGGTGCCCTACGAGCAGTACTTC. It specifies CASSSFLAVPYEQYF.

This chain joins TRBV4-3 and TRBJ2-1; the match to TRBD2 covers 7 bases. V lost 1 base, J lost 7 bases, and 4 bases stayed unmatched. This CDR3 has 14 residues. The germline V gene encodes CDR1 LGHNA and CDR2 YSLEER. The CDR3 bases are TGCGCCAGCAGCCAAGGGCTGGGGGGGAATGAGCAGTTCTTC. This encodes CASSQGLGGNEQFF.

V and J are TRBV27 and TRBJ2-7; 7 bases match TRBD1. The germline CDR1 and CDR2 sequences are MNHEY and SMNVEV (reference sequence). The CDR3 covers 16 residues. J gave up 3 bases and V 6 bases, and 14 bases lay outside the gene matches. The CDR3: CASRPRGTPKNYEQYF. As DNA, the CDR3 is TGTGCCAGCAGACCCAGGGGGACCCCTAAAAACTACGAGCAGTACTTC.

V usage is TRBV7-2 and J usage is TRBJ1-1; D call uncertain. This CDR3 contains 13 residues. Germline assignment: CDR1 SGHTA and CDR2 FQGNSA. Trimming removed 5 bases at V and 4 bases at J, with 11 bases between. The CDR3 DNA is TGTGCCAGCAGCAGAACCCTAGGCACTGAAGCTTTCTTT. Encoded protein: CASSRTLGTEAFF. Full variable domain (missing parts from reference TRBV7-2 and TRBJ1-1): GAGVSQSPSNKVTEKGKDVELRCDPISGHTALYWYRQSLGQGLEFLIYFQGNSAPDKSGLPSDRFSAERTGGSVSTLTIQRTQQEDSAVYLCASSRTLGTEAFFGQGTRLTVV.

V and J are TRBV4-3 and TRBJ1-5; D remains ambiguous. V dropped 1 base and J dropped 0 bases, with 10 bases sitting between them. Germline V gene data show CDR1 as LGHNA and CDR2 as YSLEER. This CDR3 is built from 16 residues. DNA of the CDR3: TGCGCCAGCAGCCAAGGGATGAGGGATAGCAATCAGCCCCAGCATTTT. It is translated as CASSQGMRDSNQPQHF.

V usage is TRBV27 and J usage is TRBJ2-7; TRBD2 is a possible D gene (5 bases). Germline CDR1 and CDR2: MNHEY and SMNVEV (reference sequence). This CDR3 is built from 15 residues. Trimming took 3 bases from V and 0 from J, leaving 12 bases between them. CDR3 bases: TGTGCCAGCAGTTTTTCTAGCCAGAGCTCCTACGAGCAGTACTTC. Protein product: CASSFSSQSSYEQYF.

V and J are TRBV5-1 and TRBJ2-2, with 9 bases identical to TRBD1. The CDR3 extends over 15 amino acids. V shed 4 bases and J 6 bases; nucleotides not matched to a gene: 7. The germline V gene encodes CDR1 SGHRS and CDR2 YFSETQ. CDR3 in amino acids: CASSAGTGRPGELFF. CDR3 bases: TGCGCCAGCAGCGCCGGGACAGGGCGGCCCGGGGAGCTGTTTTTT.

This chain joins TRBV18 and TRBJ2-7; 7 bases are shared with TRBD1. Germline CDR1 reads KGHSH; CDR2 reads LQKENI. CDR3 length: 12 residues. Germline trimming cut 4 bases from V and 3 bases from J; bases unmatched to any gene: 0. CDR3 DNA sequence: TGTGCCAGCTCACGGGACAGCTACGAGCAGTACTTC. Its translation is CASSRDSYEQYF. Full variable domain (missing parts from reference TRBV18 and TRBJ2-7): NAGVMQNPRHLVRRRGQEARLRCSPMKGHSHVYWYRQLPEEGLKFMVYLQKENIIDESGMPKERFSAEFPKEGPSILRIQQVVRGDSAAYFCASSRDSYEQYFGPGTRLTVT.

The V gene is TRBV25-1, the J gene TRBJ1-1; D call uncertain. The CDR3 sequence is 13 residues long. The germline gives CDR1 MGHDK, CDR2 SYGVNS. V was clipped by 5 bases and J by 0 bases, with 7 bases between them. CDR3 DNA: TGTGCCAGCAGTCACAGATTGAACACTGAAGCTTTCTTT. It codes for CASSHRLNTEAFF.

The rearrangement links TRBV7-6 to TRBJ2-3, with D hard to call. The CDR3 sequence is 16 residues long. Germline V CDR1 and CDR2: SGHVS, FNYEAQ. V lost 1 base, J lost 2 bases, and 13 bases lay in between. CDR3: CASSLGSGPYTDTQYF. DNA of the CDR3: TGTGCCAGCAGCTTAGGTAGTGGTCCTTACACAGATACGCAGTATTTT.

The rearrangement links TRBV5-6 to TRBJ1-1; TRBD1 agrees at 9 bases. This CDR3 is built from 16 residues. Germline values: CDR1 SGHDT, CDR2 YYEEEE. V gave up 3 bases and J gave up 2 bases; unmatched junction bases: 8. CDR3 DNA: TGTGCCAGCAGCTGGGGGGACAGGGTAAAAAACACTGAAGCTTTCTTT. Protein sequence: CASSWGDRVKNTEAFF.

The gene calls are TRBV10-3 and TRBJ1-2; no firm D call. The CDR3 is 13 residues long. From germline, CDR1 is ENHRY and CDR2 SYGVKD. Trimming removed 0 bases from V and 6 bases from J, with 8 bases in between. CDR3 sequence reads: CAISESEADGYTF. The CDR3 nucleotides are TGTGCCATCAGTGAGTCTGAGGCTGATGGCTACACCTTC.